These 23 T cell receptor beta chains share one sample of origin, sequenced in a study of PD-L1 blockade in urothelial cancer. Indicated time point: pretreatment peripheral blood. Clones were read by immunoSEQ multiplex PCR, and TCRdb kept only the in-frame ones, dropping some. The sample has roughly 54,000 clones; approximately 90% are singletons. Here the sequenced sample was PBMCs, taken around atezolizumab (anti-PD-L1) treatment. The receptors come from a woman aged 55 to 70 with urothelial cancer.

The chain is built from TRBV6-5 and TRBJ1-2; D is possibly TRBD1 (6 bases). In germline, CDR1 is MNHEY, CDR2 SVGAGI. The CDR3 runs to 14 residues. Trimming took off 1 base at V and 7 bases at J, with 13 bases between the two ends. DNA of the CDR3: TGTGCCAGCAGTTACTTAGACAGGTCGGGTGGCTACACCTTC. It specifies CASSYLDRSGGYTF.

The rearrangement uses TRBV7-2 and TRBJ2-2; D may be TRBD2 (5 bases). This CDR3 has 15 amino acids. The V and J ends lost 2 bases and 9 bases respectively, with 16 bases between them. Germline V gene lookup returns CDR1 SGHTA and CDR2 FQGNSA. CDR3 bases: TGTGCCAGCAGCTTAACTGCGGGCCCCGCTAGGGAGCTGTTTTTT. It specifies CASSLTAGPARELFF. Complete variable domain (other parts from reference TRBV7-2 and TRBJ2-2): GAGVSQSPSNKVTEKGKDVELRCDPISGHTALYWYRQSLGQGLEFLIYFQGNSAPDKSGLPSDRFSAERTGGSVSTLTIQRTQQEDSAVYLCASSLTAGPARELFFGEGSRLTVL.

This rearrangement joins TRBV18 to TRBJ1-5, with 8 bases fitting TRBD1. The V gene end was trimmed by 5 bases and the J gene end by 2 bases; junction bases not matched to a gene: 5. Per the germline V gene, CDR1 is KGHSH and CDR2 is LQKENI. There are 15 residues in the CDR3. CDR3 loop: CASSTGQGGNQPQHF. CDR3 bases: TGTGCCAGCTCAACCGGACAGGGAGGCAATCAGCCCCAGCATTTT.

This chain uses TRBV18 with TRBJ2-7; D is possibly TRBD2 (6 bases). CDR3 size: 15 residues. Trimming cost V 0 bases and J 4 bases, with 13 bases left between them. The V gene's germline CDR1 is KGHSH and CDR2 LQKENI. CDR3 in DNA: TGTGCCAGCTCACCACCAACTAGCAGCGGGTACGAGCAGTACTTC. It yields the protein CASSPPTSSGYEQYF. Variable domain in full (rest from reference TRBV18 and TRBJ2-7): NAGVMQNPRHLVRRRGQEARLRCSPMKGHSHVYWYRQLPEEGLKFMVYLQKENIIDESGMPKERFSAEFPKEGPSILRIQQVVRGDSAAYFCASSPPTSSGYEQYFGPGTRLTVT.

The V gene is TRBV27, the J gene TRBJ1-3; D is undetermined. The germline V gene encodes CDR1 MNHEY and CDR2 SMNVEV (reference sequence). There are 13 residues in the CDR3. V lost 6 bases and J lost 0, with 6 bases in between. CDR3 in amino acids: CASSPLSGNTIYF. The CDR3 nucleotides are TGTGCCAGCAGCCCTCTCTCTGGAAACACCATATATTTT.

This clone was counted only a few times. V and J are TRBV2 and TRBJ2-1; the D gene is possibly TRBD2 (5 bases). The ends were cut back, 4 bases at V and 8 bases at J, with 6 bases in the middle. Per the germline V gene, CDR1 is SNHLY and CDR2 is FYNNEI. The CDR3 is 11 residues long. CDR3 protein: CASSASHEQFF. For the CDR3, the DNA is TGTGCCAGCAGTGCTAGCCATGAGCAGTTCTTC.

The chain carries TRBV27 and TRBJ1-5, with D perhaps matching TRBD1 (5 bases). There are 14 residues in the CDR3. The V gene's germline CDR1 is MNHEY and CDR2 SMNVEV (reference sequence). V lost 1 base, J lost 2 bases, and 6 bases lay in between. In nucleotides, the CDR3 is TGTGCCAGCAGTTTATGGGGGGGCAATCAGCCCCAGCATTTT. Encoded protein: CASSLWGGNQPQHF.

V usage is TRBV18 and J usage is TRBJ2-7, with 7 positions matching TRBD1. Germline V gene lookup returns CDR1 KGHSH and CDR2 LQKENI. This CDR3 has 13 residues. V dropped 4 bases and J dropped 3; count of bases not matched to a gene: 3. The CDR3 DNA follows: TGTGCCAGCTCACGGGACAGCCTCTACGAGCAGTACTTC. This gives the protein CASSRDSLYEQYF.

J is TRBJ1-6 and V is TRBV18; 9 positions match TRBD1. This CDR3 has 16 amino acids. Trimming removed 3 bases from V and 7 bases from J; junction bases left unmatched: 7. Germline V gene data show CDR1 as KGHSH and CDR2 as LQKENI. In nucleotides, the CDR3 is TGTGCCAGCTCACCGCCCGGGACAGGGCCGAATTCACCCCTCCACTTT. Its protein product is CASSPPGTGPNSPLHF.

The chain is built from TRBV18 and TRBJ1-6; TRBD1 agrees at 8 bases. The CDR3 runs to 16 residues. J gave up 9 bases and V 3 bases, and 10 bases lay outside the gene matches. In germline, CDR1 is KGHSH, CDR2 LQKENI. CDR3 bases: TGTGCCAGCTCACCTTCCTCGGACAGGGAATCTTCACCCCTCCACTTT. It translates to CASSPSSDRESSPLHF.

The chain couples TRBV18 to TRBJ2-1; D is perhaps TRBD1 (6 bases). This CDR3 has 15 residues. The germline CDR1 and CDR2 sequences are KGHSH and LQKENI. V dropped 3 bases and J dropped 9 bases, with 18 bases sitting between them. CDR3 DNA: TGTGCCAGCTCACCCCAACCCAAACAAGGGGGTGAGCAGTTCTTC. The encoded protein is CASSPQPKQGGEQFF.

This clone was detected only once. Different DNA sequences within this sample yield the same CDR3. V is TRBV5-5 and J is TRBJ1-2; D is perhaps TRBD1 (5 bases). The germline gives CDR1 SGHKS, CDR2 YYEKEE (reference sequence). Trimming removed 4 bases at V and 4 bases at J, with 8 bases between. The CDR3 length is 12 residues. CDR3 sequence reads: CASSTTVYGYTF. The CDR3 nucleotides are TGTGCCAGCAGCACGACAGTCTATGGCTACACCTTC.

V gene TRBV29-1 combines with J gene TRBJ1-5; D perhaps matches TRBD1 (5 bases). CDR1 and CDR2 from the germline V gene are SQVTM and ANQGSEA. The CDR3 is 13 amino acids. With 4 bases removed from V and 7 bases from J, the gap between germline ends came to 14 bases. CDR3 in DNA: TGCAGCGTTGGAGGAGGGGATTCCCAGCCCCAGCATTTT. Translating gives CSVGGGDSQPQHF. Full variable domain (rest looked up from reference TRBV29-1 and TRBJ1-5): SAVISQKPSRDICQRGTSLTIQCQVDSQVTMMFWYRQQPGQSLTLIATANQGSEATYESGFVIDKFPISRPNLTFSTLTVSNMSPEDSSIYLCSVGGGDSQPQHFGDGTRLSIL.

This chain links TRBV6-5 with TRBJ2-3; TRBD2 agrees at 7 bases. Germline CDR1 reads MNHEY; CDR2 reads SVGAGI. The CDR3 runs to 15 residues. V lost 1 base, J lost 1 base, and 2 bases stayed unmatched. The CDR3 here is CASSYWGGGTDTQYF. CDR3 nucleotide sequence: TGTGCCAGCAGTTACTGGGGGGGAGGCACAGATACGCAGTATTTT.

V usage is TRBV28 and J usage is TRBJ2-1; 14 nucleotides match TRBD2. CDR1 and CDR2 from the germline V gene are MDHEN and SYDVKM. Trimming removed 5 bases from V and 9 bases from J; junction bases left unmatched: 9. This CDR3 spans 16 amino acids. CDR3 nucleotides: TGTGCCAGCAGTACCTCGGGACTAGCGGGAGTTGGTGAGCAGTTCTTC. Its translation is CASSTSGLAGVGEQFF.

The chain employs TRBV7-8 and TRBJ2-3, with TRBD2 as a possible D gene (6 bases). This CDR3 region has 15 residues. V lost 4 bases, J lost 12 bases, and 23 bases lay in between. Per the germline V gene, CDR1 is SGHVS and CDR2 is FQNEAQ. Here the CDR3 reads CASSSPGGTAPPQYF. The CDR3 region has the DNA TGTGCCAGCAGCTCCCCTGGCGGGACCGCCCCCCCACAGTATTTT.

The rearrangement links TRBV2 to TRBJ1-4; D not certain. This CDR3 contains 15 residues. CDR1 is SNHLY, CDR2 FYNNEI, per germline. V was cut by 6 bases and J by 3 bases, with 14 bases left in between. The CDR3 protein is CASSPNQVANEKLFF. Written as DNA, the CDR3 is TGTGCCAGCAGCCCAAATCAGGTTGCTAATGAAAAACTGTTTTTT. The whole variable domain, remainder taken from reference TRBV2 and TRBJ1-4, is EPEVTQTPSHQVTQMGQEVILRCVPISNHLYFYWYRQILGQKVEFLVSFYNNEISEKSEIFDDQFSVERPDGSNFTLKIRSTKLEDSAMYFCASSPNQVANEKLFFGSGTQLSVL.

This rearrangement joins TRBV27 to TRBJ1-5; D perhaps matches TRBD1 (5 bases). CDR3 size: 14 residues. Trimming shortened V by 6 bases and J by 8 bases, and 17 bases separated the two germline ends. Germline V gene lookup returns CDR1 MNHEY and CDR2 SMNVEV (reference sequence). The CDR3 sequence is CASSKGQGWKPQHF. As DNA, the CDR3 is TGTGCCAGCAGCAAAGGCCAGGGCTGGAAGCCCCAGCATTTT.

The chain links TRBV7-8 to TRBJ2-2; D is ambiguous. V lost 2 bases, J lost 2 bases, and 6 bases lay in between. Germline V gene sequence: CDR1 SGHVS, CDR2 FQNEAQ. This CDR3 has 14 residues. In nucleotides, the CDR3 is TGTGCCAGCAGCTTAATGGCTAACACCGGGGAGCTGTTTTTT. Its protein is CASSLMANTGELFF.

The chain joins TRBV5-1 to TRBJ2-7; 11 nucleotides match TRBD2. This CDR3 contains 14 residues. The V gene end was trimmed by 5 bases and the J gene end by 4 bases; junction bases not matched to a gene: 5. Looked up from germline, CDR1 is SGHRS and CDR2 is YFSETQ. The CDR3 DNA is TGCGCCAGCAGGCGGACTAGCGGGTCATACGAGCAGTACTTC. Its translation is CASRRTSGSYEQYF.

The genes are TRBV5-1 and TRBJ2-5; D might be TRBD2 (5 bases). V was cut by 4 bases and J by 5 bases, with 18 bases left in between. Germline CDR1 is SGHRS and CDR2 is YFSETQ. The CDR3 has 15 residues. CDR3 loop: CASSPTGSGWETQYF. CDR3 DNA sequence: TGCGCCAGCAGCCCGACGGGGTCGGGATGGGAGACCCAGTACTTC.

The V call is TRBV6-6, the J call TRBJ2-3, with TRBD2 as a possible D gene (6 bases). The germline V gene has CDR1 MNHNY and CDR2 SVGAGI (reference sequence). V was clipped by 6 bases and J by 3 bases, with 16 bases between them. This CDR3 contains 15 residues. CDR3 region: CASRTGEGLTDTQYF. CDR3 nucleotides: TGTGCCAGCAGGACCGGAGAGGGACTGACAGATACGCAGTATTTT.

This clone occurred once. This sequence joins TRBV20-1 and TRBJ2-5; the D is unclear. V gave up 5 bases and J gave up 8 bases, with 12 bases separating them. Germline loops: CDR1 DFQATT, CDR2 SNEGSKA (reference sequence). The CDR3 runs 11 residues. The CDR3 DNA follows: TGCAGTGCTGCGGCGGTAGGAACCCAGTACTTC. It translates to CSAAAVGTQYF.